These 27 T cell receptor beta chains share one sample of origin, sequenced in a study of breast tumors, draining lymph nodes, adjacent tissues. Breast cancer patients provided tissue from their axillary draining lymph nodes. TCRdb re-called the multiplex PCR reads with MiXCR, one entry per CDR3 protein. Seen here are 200,000 to 300,000 distinct CDR3 sequences, over 25% observed once, and the top ten hold more than 1%. The sample was axillary lymph node tissue. These receptors were obtained from a female donor with breast cancer. Some clones in this sample may be carry-over from other donors' samples.

About this clonotype itself: A much larger clonotype is one base distant, so this may be a read error. The chain couples TRBV5-6 to TRBJ2-2; 8 bases fit TRBD1. The CDR3 contains 16 residues. Germline-derived CDR1 and CDR2 are SGHDT and YYEEEE. The V and J ends lost 4 bases and 7 bases, in that order; junction bases with no gene match: 12. The CDR3 nucleotides read TGTGCCAGCAGCCCCGGCGGGACAGGTTTTGGCGGGGAGCTGTTTTTT. Its translation is CASSPGGTGFGGELFF.

The chain couples TRBV28 to TRBJ1-2; 9 bases agree with TRBD1. The CDR3 runs 14 residues. V gave up 5 bases and J gave up 3 bases; unmatched junction bases: 4. The V gene's germline CDR1 is MDHEN and CDR2 SYDVKM. CDR3 in amino acids: CASSETGGYYGYTF. The DNA for the CDR3 is TGTGCCAGCAGTGAGACAGGGGGTTACTATGGCTACACCTTC.

This clonotype was seen repeatedly, ten times or more. The chain employs TRBV9 and TRBJ1-3; 7 bases agree with TRBD1. This CDR3 contains 14 residues. Germline V gives CDR1 SGDLS, CDR2 YYNGEE. V shed 4 bases and J 2 bases; nucleotides not matched to a gene: 3. The CDR3 loop is CASSSGQAGNTIYF. CDR3 nucleotides: TGTGCCAGCAGCAGCGGACAGGCTGGAAACACCATATATTTT.

For this clonotype: It may be a read error: a sequence one base away is much more abundant. The V call is TRBV20-1, the J call TRBJ2-1, with D maybe TRBD1 (5 bases). Germline loops: CDR1 DFQATT, CDR2 SNEGSKA (reference sequence). CDR3 size: 14 residues. CDR3: CSAIDRFSYTEQFF. As DNA, the CDR3 is TGCAGTGCCATTGACAGATTCTCCTACACTGAGCAGTTCTTC.

This sequence joins TRBV7-2 and TRBJ2-7, with 8 positions matching TRBD2. The V and J ends lost 5 bases and 4 bases, in that order; junction bases with no gene match: 7. Germline V gives CDR1 SGHTA, CDR2 FQGNSA. The CDR3 has 14 residues. The CDR3 nucleotides read TGTGCCAGCAGCCGTACTAGCGGTCCATACGAGCAGTACTTC. Protein sequence: CASSRTSGPYEQYF. Variable domain in full (rest from reference TRBV7-2 and TRBJ2-7): GAGVSQSPSNKVTEKGKDVELRCDPISGHTALYWYRQSLGQGLEFLIYFQGNSAPDKSGLPSDRFSAERTGGSVSTLTIQRTQQEDSAVYLCASSRTSGPYEQYFGPGTRLTVT.

This clonotype was seen repeatedly, ten times or more. This chain joins TRBV19 and TRBJ2-6; D possibly uses TRBD1 or TRBD2 (5 bases each). There are 14 residues in the CDR3. Looked up from germline, CDR1 is LNHDA and CDR2 is SQIVND (reference sequence). Trimming removed 6 bases from V and 1 base from J, with 7 bases in between. The CDR3 DNA follows: TGTGCCAGTAGGAGGGGATCTGGGGCCAACGTCCTGACTTTC. It specifies CASRRGSGANVLTF.

This clonotype appeared many times. The rearrangement joins TRBV19 to TRBJ1-2; 9 positions agree with TRBD1. CDR1 and CDR2 (germline): LNHDA, SQIVND (reference sequence). V lost 7 bases, J lost 0 bases, and 9 bases stayed unmatched. This CDR3 has 16 residues. CDR3 DNA: TGTGCCAGTACCACCGGACAGGGGCCTACTAACTATGGCTACACCTTC. This translates into CASTTGQGPTNYGYTF. Looking up the rest from reference TRBV19 and TRBJ1-2 gives the full variable domain: DGGITQSPKYLFRKEGQNVTLSCEQNLNHDAMYWYRQDPGQGLRLIYYSQIVNDFQKGDIAEGYSVSREKKESFPLTVTSAQKNPTAFYLCASTTGQGPTNYGYTFGSGTRLTVV.

Many counts were recorded for this clonotype. An end of the junction differs from the germline gene, which may be a read error. The chain has TRBV7-3 and TRBJ2-5; 7 bases map to TRBD2. Germline loops: CDR1 SGHTA, CDR2 FQGTGA. The CDR3 consists of 16 residues. CDR3 region: CASSSLGTTNQEIQYF. The CDR3 DNA is TGTGCCAGCAGCTCCCTCGGGACTACAAACCAAGAGATCCAGTACTTC.

Many counts were recorded for this clonotype. The chain couples TRBV7-3 to TRBJ1-3; D gene unclear. The CDR3 covers 14 residues. Trimming left V 5 bases short and J 1 base short, with 9 bases between. From germline, CDR1 is SGHTA and CDR2 FQGTGA. In nucleotides, the CDR3 is TGTGCCAGCAGCGCAACTTCTTCTGGAAACACCATATATTTT. It encodes CASSATSSGNTIYF.

Many counts were recorded for this clonotype. The chain links TRBV5-1 to TRBJ2-3; D possibly corresponds to TRBD2 (6 bases). Deletions cut 4 bases from V and 0 bases from J, with 15 bases between. Germline lookup yields CDR1 SGHRS and CDR2 YFSETQ. This CDR3 region has 16 residues. Here the CDR3 reads CASSPTSSTSTDTQYF. The CDR3 DNA reads TGCGCCAGCAGCCCAACTAGCAGCACTAGCACAGATACGCAGTATTTT.

For this clonotype: This could be a read error, since a much larger clone is one nucleotide away. The V and J genes are TRBV6-6 and TRBJ2-2; no clear D gene. There are 13 residues in the CDR3. The ends were cut back, 5 bases at V and 7 bases at J, with 11 bases in the middle. The germline gives CDR1 MNHNY, CDR2 SVGAGI (reference sequence). The CDR3 DNA reads TGTGCCAGCAGTCCCTCAGTATTCGGGGAGCTGTTTTTT. Amino acid sequence: CASSPSVFGELFF.

J is TRBJ2-5 and V is TRBV18; D might be TRBD1 (5 bases). Germline CDR1 and CDR2: KGHSH and LQKENI. Deletions cut 3 bases from V and 4 bases from J, with 15 bases between. The CDR3 spans 15 residues. In DNA, the CDR3 is TGTGCCAGCTCACCTCCGGAAGGGGCAGGAGAGACCCAGTACTTC. Protein: CASSPPEGAGETQYF.

This clonotype was found many times. The V call is TRBV4-1, the J call TRBJ2-1; 9 bases are shared with TRBD2. With V trimmed by 4 bases and J by 0 bases, 7 bases remained unmatched. The germline CDR1 and CDR2 sequences are MGHRA and YSYEKL. The CDR3 length is 17 residues. The CDR3 loop is CASSRGVSGSSYNEQFF. In nucleotides, the CDR3 is TGCGCCAGCAGCCGAGGTGTTAGCGGGAGCTCCTACAATGAGCAGTTCTTC.

This clonotype was seen repeatedly, ten times or more. The V gene is TRBV10-3, the J gene TRBJ1-5; D gene ambiguous. The length of the CDR3 is 14 residues. V was trimmed by 4 bases and J by 0 bases, leaving 7 bases between them. Germline CDR1 reads ENHRY; CDR2 reads SYGVKD. The CDR3 region is CAISVGNSNQPQHF. The CDR3 nucleotides read TGTGCCATCAGTGTAGGGAATAGCAATCAGCCCCAGCATTTT.

The chain carries TRBV12-3 or TRBV12-4 and TRBJ2-7, with TRBD1 matching over 8 bases. The ends lost 8 bases at V and 5 bases at J; junction bases unmatched: 8. The CDR3 is made up of 13 amino acids. The CDR3 DNA follows: TGTGCCAGCCGAAATACAGGGGGTAACGAGCAGTACTTC. It translates to CASRNTGGNEQYF.

This clonotype was observed at least ten times. V usage is TRBV11-2 and J usage is TRBJ2-1; 10 bases are shared with TRBD2. V lost 1 base, J lost 8 bases, and 5 bases stayed unmatched. The germline gives CDR1 SGHAT, CDR2 FQNNGV. This CDR3 region has 15 residues. CDR3 sequence: CASSLGLAGEDEQFF. Here the CDR3 DNA reads TGTGCCAGCAGCTTAGGTCTAGCGGGAGAAGATGAGCAGTTCTTC.

This clonotype was observed at least ten times. The chain employs TRBV20-1 and TRBJ2-3; weak D call: TRBD1 (6 bases). CDR1 is DFQATT and CDR2 is SNEGSKA in the germline V gene (reference sequence). The V and J ends lost 8 bases and 2 bases respectively, with 11 bases between them. This CDR3 region has 12 residues. In nucleotides, the CDR3 is TGCAGTTCAGGGGTATCCACAGATACGCAGTATTTT. Its translation is CSSGVSTDTQYF.

This clonotype was seen just once. This chain links TRBV7-6 with TRBJ1-6, with TRBD1 identical over 7 bases. The CDR3 runs 15 residues. V lost 4 bases, J lost 7 bases, and 7 bases stayed unmatched. Per the germline V gene, CDR1 is SGHVS and CDR2 is FNYEAQ. This CDR3 reads CASSYSGTANSPLHF. As DNA, the CDR3 is TGTGCCAGCAGCTACTCCGGGACAGCAAATTCACCCCTCCACTTT.

This CDR3 reads CASRTRGGQSHDGYTF. The CDR3, as DNA: TGTGCCAGCAGGACCAGGGGGGGACAGTCCCACGATGGCTACACCTTC. This sequence joins TRBV27 and TRBJ1-2; 7 positions agree with TRBD1. The CDR3 runs to 16 residues. Germline CDR1 reads MNHEY; CDR2 reads SMNVEV (reference sequence). V gave up 6 bases and J gave up 6 bases; unmatched junction bases: 16.

This clonotype showed up many times. The rearrangement links TRBV4-2 to TRBJ2-3; 7 bases line up with TRBD2. In germline, CDR1 is LGHNA, CDR2 YNFKEQ. The CDR3 is 16 residues long. With 0 bases clipped from V and 1 base from J, the junction kept 4 bases outside the gene matches. This CDR3 reads CASSQDMAGGTDTQYF. The CDR3 nucleotides are TGTGCCAGCAGCCAAGATATGGCGGGGGGCACAGATACGCAGTATTTT.

This clonotype was recorded a few times. This may be a read error, as it is one base from a much larger clone. This rearrangement joins TRBV19 to TRBJ2-3; 8 positions match TRBD2. Germline V gives CDR1 LNHDA, CDR2 SQIVND (reference sequence). The CDR3 loop spans 14 amino acids. The CDR3 coding sequence is TGTGCCTGTAGTCACGGGAGGGGCACAGATACGCAGTATTTT. Translated, it gives CACSHGRGTDTQYF.

Notes on this clonotype: At one boundary the junction diverges from the germline segment, which might be a read error. The J gene is TRBJ2-1, the V gene TRBV15; maybe TRBD1 (5 bases). The CDR3 is 12 amino acids. Per germline, CDR1 LNHNV and CDR2 YYDKDF (reference sequence). CDR3 bases: TGCGCCGCCAGCCGCAGGGACAATGAGCAGTTCTTC. This codes for CAASRRDNEQFF. Complete variable domain (other parts from reference TRBV15 and TRBJ2-1): DAMVIQNPRYQVTQFGKPVTLSCSQTLNHNVMYWYQQKSSQAPKLLFHYYDKDFNNEADTPDNFQSRRPNTSFCFLDIRSPGLGDTAMYLCAASRRDNEQFFGPGTRLTVL.

This clonotype showed up many times. This rearrangement joins TRBV29-1 to TRBJ2-7, with D unclear. Germline V CDR1 and CDR2: SQVTM, ANQGSEA. Trimming pared 8 bases from V and 0 bases from J, leaving 11 bases between. The length of the CDR3 is 12 residues. This chain's CDR3 is CSSLSDSYEQYF. CDR3 coding DNA: TGCAGCTCCCTATCGGACTCCTACGAGCAGTACTTC.

This clonotype was counted at least ten times. The rearrangement joins TRBV12-3 or TRBV12-4 to TRBJ2-7, with TRBD2 as a possible D gene (5 bases). CDR3 length: 13 residues. V was shortened by 1 base and J by 3 bases, with 7 bases between the two germline ends. The CDR3 protein is CASSLGTYYEQYF. CDR3 sequence (DNA): TGTGCCAGCAGTTTAGGGACTTACTACGAGCAGTACTTC.

This chain connects TRBV12-3 or TRBV12-4 to TRBJ2-4; D gene unclear. The CDR3 extends over 13 amino acids. Trimming removed 6 bases at V and 0 bases at J, with 6 bases between. This CDR3 reads CASRHGAKNIQYF. The CDR3 coding sequence is TGTGCCAGCAGACACGGAGCCAAAAACATTCAGTACTTC.

The chain couples TRBV29-1 to TRBJ2-7, with D hard to call. Trimming stripped 8 bases from V and 2 bases from J, with 13 bases between. The length of the CDR3 is 12 residues. Germline V CDR1 and CDR2: SQVTM, ANQGSEA. The CDR3 loop is CSQVVQTYEQYF. The DNA of the CDR3 is TGCAGCCAAGTTGTACAGACCTACGAGCAGTACTTC.

The chain recombines TRBV7-3 with TRBJ2-5, with D maybe TRBD2 (6 bases). The CDR3 is 14 amino acids. Trimming removed 3 bases from V and 4 bases from J, with 12 bases in between. Germline loops: CDR1 SGHTA, CDR2 FQGTGA. This chain's CDR3 is CASSFNSGGETQYF. The DNA of the CDR3 is TGTGCCAGCAGCTTCAATAGCGGCGGAGAGACCCAGTACTTC. Full variable domain (outside the CDR3, taken from reference TRBV7-3 and TRBJ2-5): GAGVSQTPSNKVTEKGKYVELRCDPISGHTALYWYRQSLGQGPEFLIYFQGTGAADDSGLPNDRFFAVRPEGSVSTLKIQRTERGDSAVYLCASSFNSGGETQYFGPGTRLLVL.